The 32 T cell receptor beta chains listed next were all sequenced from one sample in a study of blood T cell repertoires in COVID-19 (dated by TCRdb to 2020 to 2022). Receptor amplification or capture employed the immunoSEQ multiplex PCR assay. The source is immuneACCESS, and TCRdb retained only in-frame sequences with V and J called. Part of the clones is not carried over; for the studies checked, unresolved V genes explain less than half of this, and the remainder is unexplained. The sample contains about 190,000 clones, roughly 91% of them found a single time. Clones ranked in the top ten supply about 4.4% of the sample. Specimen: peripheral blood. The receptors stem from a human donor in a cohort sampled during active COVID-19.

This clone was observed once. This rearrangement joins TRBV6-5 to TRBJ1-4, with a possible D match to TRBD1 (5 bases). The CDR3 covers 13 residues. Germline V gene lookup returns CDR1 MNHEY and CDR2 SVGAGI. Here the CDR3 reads CAAFRRVNEKLFF. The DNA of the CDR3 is TGTGCGGCTTTTCGCAGGGTAAATGAAAAACTGTTTTTT.

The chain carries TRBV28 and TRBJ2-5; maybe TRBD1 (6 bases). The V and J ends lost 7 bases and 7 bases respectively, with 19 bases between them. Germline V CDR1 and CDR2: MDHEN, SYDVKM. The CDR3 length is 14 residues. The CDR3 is CASTSQGSPGTQYF. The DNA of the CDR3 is TGTGCCAGCACCTCCCAGGGGTCGCCAGGGACCCAGTACTTC.

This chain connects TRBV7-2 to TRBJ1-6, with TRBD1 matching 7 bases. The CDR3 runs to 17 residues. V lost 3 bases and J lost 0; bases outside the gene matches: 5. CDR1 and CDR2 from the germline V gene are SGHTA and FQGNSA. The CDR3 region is CASSFRSGGSYNSPLHF. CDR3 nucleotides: TGTGCCAGCAGCTTTAGGTCAGGGGGCTCCTATAATTCACCCCTCCACTTT.

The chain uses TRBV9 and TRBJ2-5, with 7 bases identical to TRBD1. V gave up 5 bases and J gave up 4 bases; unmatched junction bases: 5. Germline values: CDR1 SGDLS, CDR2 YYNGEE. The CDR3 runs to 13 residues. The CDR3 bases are TGTGCCAGCAGTGTACAGGGGAGAGAGACCCAGTACTTC. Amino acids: CASSVQGRETQYF.

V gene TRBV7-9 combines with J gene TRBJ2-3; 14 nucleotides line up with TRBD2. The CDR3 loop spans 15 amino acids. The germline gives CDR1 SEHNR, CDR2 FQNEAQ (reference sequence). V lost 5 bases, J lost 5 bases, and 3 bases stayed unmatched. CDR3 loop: CASSPGLAGGDTQYF. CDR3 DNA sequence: TGTGCCAGCAGCCCAGGACTAGCGGGAGGAGATACGCAGTATTTT.

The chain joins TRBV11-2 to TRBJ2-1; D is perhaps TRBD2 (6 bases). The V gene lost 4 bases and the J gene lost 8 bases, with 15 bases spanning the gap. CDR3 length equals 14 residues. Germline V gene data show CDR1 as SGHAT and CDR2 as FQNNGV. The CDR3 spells CASSSSFGSHEQFF. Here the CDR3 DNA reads TGTGCCAGCAGCTCCTCCTTCGGGAGCCATGAGCAGTTCTTC.

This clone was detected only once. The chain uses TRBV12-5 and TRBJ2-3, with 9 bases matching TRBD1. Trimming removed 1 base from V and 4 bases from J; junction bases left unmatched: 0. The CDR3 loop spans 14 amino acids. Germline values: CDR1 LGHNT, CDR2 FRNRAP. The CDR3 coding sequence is TGTGCTAGTGGTTTGGGACAGGGGGCAGATACGCAGTATTTT. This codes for CASGLGQGADTQYF.

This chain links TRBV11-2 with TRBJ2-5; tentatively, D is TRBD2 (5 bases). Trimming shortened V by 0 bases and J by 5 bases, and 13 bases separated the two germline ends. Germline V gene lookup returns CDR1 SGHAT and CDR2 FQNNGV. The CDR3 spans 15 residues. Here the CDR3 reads CASSLDSTLVETQYF. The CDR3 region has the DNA TGTGCCAGCAGCTTAGATTCGACACTAGTTGAGACCCAGTACTTC.

CDR3 DNA: TGTGCCATCAGTCCGGACAGGCCCAGCTCTGGAAACACCATATATTTT. It codes for CAISPDRPSSGNTIYF. The chain combines TRBV10-3 with TRBJ1-3; TRBD1 aligns across 7 bases. J was trimmed by 0 bases and V by 5 bases; bases with no gene match: 7. The CDR3 spans 16 residues. Germline CDR1 and CDR2: ENHRY and SYGVKD.

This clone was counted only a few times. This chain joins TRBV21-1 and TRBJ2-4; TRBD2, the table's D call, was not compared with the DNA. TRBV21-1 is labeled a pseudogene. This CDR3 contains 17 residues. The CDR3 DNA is TGTGCCAGCAGCAAGGCACGGGAGGGGCTAGCCAAAAACATTCAGTACTTC. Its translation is CASSKAREGLAKNIQYF.

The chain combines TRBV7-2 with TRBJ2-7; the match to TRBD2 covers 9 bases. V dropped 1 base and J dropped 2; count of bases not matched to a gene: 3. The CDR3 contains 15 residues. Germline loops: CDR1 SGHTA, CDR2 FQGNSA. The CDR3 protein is CASSLGGTSTYEQYF. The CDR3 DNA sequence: TGTGCCAGCAGCTTAGGGGGGACTAGCACCTACGAGCAGTACTTC. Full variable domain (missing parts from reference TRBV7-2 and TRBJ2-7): GAGVSQSPSNKVTEKGKDVELRCDPISGHTALYWYRQSLGQGLEFLIYFQGNSAPDKSGLPSDRFSAERTGGSVSTLTIQRTQQEDSAVYLCASSLGGTSTYEQYFGPGTRLTVT.

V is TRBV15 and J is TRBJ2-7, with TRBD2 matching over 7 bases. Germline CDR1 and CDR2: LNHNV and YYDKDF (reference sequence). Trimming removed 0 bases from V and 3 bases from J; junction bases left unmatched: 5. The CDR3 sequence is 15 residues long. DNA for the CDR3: TGTGCCACCAGCAGAGATTCGGGCGGGGGCTACGAGCAGTACTTC. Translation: CATSRDSGGGYEQYF. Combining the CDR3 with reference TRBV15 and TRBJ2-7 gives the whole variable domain DAMVIQNPRYQVTQFGKPVTLSCSQTLNHNVMYWYQQKSSQAPKLLFHYYDKDFNNEADTPDNFQSRRPNTSFCFLDIRSPGLGDTAMYLCATSRDSGGGYEQYFGPGTRLTVT.

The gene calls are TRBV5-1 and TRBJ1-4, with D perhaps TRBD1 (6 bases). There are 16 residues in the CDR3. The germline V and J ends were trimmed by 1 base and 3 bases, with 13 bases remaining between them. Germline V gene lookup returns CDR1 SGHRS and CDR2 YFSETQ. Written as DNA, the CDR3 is TGCGCCAGCAGCTTGACAGGGACACCGCCTAATGAAAAACTGTTTTTT. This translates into CASSLTGTPPNEKLFF.

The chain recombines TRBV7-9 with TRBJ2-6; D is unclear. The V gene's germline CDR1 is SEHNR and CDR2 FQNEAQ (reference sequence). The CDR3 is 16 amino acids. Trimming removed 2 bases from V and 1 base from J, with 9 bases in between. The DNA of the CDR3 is TGTGCCAGCAGCTTATTCGGTAATTCTGGGGCCAACGTCCTGACTTTC. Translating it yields CASSLFGNSGANVLTF.

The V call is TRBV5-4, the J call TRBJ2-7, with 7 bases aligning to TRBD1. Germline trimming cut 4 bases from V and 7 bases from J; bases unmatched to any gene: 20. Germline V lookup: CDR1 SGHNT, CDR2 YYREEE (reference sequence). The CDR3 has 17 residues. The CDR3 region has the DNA TGTGCCAGCAGCCCGACAACAAACAGGGGAGTTCGTACGGAGCAGTACTTC. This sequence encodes CASSPTTNRGVRTEQYF.

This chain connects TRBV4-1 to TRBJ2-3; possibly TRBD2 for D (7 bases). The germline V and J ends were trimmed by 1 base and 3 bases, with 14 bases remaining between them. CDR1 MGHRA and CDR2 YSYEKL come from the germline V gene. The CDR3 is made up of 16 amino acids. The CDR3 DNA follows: TGCGCCAGCAGCCAAGTTCGGGGGGCCGAGACAGATACGCAGTATTTT. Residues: CASSQVRGAETDTQYF.

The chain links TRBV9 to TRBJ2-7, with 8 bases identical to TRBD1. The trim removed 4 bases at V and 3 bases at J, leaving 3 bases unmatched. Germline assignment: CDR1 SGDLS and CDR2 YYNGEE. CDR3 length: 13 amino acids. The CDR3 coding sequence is TGTGCCAGCAGCCGAGGACAGGGCTACGAGCAGTACTTC. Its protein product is CASSRGQGYEQYF.

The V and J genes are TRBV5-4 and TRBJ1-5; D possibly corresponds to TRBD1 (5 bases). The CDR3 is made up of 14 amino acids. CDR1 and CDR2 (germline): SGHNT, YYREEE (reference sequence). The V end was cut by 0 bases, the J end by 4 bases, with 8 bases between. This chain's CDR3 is CASSLGGGNQPQHF. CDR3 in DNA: TGTGCCAGCAGCTTGGGCGGGGGAAATCAGCCCCAGCATTTT.

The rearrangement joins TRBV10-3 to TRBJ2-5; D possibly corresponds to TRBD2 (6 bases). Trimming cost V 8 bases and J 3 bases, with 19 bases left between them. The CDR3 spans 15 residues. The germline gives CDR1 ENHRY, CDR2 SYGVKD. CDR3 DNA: TGTGCCATCGGGGGAGGTCTCTTAGAGGAAGAGACCCAGTACTTC. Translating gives CAIGGGLLEEETQYF.

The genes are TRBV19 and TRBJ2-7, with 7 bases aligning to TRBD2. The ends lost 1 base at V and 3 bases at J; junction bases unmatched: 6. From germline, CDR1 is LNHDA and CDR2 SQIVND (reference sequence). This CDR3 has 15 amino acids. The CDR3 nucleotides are TGTGCCAGTAGTATAGCGGGGGGACCCTTCTACGAGCAGTACTTC. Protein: CASSIAGGPFYEQYF.

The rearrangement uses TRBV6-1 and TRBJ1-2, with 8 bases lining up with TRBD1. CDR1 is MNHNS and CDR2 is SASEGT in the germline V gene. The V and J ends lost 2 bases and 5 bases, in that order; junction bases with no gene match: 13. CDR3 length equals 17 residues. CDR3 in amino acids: CASSELTIGTGIYGYTF. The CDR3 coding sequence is TGTGCCAGCAGTGAATTGACGATCGGGACAGGAATTTATGGCTACACCTTC.

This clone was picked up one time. CDR3 DNA sequence: TGCGCCAGCAGCTTGTCGACTAGCGGGAGCACAGATACGCAGTATTTT. Protein: CASSLSTSGSTDTQYF. The chain employs TRBV5-1 and TRBJ2-3, with TRBD2 matching over 10 bases. CDR1 SGHRS and CDR2 YFSETQ come from the germline V gene. The CDR3 consists of 16 residues. V lost 1 base and J lost 0; bases outside the gene matches: 2.

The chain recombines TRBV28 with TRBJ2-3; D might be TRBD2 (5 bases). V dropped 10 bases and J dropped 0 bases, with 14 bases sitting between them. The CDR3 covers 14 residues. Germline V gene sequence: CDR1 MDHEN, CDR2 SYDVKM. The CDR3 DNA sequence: TGTGCCACCAACCAGCCGGGGAGCACAGATACGCAGTATTTT. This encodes CATNQPGSTDTQYF. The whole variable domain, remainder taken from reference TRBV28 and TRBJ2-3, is DVKVTQSSRYLVKRTGEKVFLECVQDMDHENMFWYRQDPGLGLRLIYFSYDVKMKEKGDIPEGYSVSREKKERFSLILESASTNQTSMYLCATNQPGSTDTQYFGPGTRLTVL.

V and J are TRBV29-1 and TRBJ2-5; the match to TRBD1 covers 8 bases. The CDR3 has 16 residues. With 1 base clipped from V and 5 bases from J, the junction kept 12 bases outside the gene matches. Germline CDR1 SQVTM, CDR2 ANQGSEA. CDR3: CSVEVVTQGGWETQYF. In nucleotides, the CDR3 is TGCAGCGTTGAAGTAGTAACACAGGGGGGTTGGGAGACCCAGTACTTC.

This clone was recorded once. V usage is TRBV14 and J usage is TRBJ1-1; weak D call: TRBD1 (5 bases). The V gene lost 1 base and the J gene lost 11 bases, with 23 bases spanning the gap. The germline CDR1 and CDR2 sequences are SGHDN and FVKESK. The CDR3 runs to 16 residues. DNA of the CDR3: TGTGCCAGCAGCCAAGGTGGCGGGACCATACCCTTGACCGCTTTCTTT. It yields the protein CASSQGGGTIPLTAFF. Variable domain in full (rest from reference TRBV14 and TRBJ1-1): EAGVTQFPSHSVIEKGQTVTLRCDPISGHDNLYWYRRVMGKEIKFLLHFVKESKQDESGMPNNRFLAERTGGTYSTLKVQPAELEDSGVYFCASSQGGGTIPLTAFFGQGTRLTVV.

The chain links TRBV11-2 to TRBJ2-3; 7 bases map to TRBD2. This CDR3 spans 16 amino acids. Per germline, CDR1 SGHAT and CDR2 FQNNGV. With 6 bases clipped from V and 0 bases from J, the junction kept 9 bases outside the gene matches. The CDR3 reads CASSYVAGKSTDTQYF. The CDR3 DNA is TGTGCCAGCAGTTACGTAGCGGGCAAAAGCACAGATACGCAGTATTTT.

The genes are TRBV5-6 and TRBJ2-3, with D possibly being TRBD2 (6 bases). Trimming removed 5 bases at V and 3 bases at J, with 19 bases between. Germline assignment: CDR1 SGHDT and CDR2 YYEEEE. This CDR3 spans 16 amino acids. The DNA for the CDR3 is TGTGCCAGCAGTTCTGAGCCCGGGAGTCTAACAGATACGCAGTATTTT. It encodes CASSSEPGSLTDTQYF.

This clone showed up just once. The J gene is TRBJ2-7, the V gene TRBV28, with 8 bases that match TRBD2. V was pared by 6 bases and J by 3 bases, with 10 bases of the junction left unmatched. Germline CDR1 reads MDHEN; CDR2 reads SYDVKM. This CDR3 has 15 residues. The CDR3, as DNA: TGTGCCAGCAGCCCCAGCGGGAGTAAACGCTACGAGCAGTACTTC. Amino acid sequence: CASSPSGSKRYEQYF. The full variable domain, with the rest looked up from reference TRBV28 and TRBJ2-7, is DVKVTQSSRYLVKRTGEKVFLECVQDMDHENMFWYRQDPGLGLRLIYFSYDVKMKEKGDIPEGYSVSREKKERFSLILESASTNQTSMYLCASSPSGSKRYEQYFGPGTRLTVT.

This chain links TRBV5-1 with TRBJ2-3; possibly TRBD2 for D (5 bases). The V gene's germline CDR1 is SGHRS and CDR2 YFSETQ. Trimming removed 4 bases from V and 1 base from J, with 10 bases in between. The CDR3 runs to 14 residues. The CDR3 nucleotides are TGCGCCAGCAGCGGAGAGGGAGGCACAGATACGCAGTATTTT. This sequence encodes CASSGEGGTDTQYF. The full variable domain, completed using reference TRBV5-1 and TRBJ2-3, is KAGVTQTPRYLIKTRGQQVTLSCSPISGHRSVSWYQQTPGQGLQFLFEYFSETQRNKGNFPGRFSGRQFSNSRSEMNVSTLELGDSALYLCASSGEGGTDTQYFGPGTRLTVL.

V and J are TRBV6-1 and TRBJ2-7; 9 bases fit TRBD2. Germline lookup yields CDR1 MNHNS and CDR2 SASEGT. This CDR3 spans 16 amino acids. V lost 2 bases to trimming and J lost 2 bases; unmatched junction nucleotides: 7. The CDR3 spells CASSENGRLAAYEQYF. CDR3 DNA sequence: TGTGCCAGCAGTGAAAATGGGAGACTAGCGGCCTACGAGCAGTACTTC.

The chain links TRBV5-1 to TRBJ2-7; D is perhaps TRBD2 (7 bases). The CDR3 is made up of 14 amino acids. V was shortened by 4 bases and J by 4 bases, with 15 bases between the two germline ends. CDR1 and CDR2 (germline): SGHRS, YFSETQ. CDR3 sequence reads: CASSPGGRRYEQYF. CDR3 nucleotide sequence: TGCGCCAGCAGCCCGGGGGGCAGGAGATACGAGCAGTACTTC. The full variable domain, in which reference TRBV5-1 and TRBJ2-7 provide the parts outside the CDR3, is KAGVTQTPRYLIKTRGQQVTLSCSPISGHRSVSWYQQTPGQGLQFLFEYFSETQRNKGNFPGRFSGRQFSNSRSEMNVSTLELGDSALYLCASSPGGRRYEQYFGPGTRLTVT.

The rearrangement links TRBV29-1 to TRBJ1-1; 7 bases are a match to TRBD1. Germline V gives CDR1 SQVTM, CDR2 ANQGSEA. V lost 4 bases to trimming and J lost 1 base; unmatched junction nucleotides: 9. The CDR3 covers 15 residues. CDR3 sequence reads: CSVAGSGGRNTEAFF. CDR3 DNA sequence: TGCAGCGTTGCGGGGTCAGGGGGGCGGAACACTGAAGCTTTCTTT.